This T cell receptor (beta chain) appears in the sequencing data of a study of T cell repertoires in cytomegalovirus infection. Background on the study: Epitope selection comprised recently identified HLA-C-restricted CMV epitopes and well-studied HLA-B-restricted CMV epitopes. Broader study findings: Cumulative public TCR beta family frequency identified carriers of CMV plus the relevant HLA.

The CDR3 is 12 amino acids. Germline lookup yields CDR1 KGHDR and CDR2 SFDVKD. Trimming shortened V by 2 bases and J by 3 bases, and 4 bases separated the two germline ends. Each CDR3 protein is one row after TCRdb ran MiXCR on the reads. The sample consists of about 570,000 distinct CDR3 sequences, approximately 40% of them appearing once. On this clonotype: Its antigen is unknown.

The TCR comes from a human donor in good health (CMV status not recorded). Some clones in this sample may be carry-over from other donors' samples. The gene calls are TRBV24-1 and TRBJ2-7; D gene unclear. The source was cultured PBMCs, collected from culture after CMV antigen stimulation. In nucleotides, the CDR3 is TGTGCCACCAGTGATTCGAACTACGAGCAGTACTTC. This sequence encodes CATSDSNYEQYF.